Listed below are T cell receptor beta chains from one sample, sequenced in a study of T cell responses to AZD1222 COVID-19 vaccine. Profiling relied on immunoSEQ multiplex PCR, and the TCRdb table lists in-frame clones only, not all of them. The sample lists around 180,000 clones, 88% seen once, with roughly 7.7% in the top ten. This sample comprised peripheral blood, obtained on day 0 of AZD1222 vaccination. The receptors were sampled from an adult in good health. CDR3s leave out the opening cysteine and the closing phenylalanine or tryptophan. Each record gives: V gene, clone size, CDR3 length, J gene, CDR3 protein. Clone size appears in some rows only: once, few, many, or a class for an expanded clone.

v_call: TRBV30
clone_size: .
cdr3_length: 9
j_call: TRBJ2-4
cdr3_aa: AWSVLNIQY

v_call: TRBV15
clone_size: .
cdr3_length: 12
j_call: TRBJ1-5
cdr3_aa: ATSRRGGNQPQH

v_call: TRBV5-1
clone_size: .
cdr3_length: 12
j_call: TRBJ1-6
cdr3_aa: ASSLAGLDSPLH

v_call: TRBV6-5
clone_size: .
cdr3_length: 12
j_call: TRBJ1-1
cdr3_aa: ASSFDRLGTEAF

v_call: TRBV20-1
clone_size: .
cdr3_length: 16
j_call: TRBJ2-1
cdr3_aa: SASISGGSGSSYNEQF

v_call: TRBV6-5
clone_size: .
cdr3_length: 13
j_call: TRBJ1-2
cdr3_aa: ASSYSRDSPYGYT

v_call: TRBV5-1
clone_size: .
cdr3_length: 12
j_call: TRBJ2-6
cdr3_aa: ASSLSSGANVLT

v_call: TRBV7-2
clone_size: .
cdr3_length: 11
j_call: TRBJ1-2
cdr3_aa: ASSLVGAQGYT

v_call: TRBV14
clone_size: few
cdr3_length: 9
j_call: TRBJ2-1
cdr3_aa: ASSQEQEQF

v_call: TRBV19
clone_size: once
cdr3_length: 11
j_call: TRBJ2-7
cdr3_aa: ASSRGPGGEQY

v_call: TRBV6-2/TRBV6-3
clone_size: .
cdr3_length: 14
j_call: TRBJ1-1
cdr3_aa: ASSYAKGRADTEAF

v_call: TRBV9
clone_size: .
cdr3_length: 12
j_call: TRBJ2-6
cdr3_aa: ASSVDRALSVLT

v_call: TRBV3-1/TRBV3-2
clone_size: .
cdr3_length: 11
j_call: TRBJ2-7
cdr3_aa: ASSQGRSYEQY

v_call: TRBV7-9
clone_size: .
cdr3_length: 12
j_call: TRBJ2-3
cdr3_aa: ASTSGGGLRSQY

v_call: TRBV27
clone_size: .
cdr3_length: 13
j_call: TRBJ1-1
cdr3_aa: ASRWGDRLNTEAF

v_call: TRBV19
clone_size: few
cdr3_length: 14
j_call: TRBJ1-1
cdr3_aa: ASSIVVDRGGTEAF

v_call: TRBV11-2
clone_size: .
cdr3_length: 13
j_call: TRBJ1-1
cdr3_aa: ASSLDRGGSTEAF

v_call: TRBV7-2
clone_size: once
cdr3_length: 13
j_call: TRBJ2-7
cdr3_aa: ASSLSPTETYEQY

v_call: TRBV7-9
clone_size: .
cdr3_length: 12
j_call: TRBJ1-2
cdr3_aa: ASSLDGLPNGYT

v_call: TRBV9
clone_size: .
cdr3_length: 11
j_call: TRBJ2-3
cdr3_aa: ASSVVLGDTQY

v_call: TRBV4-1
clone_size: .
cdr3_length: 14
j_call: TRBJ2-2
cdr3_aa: ASRLGLAANTGELF

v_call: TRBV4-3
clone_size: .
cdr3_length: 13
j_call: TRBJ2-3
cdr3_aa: ASSQDSRDTDTQY

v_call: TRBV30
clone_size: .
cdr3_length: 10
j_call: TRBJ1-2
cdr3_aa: AWALGTYGYT

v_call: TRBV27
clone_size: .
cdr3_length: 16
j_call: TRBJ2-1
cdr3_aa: ASSSQGQGRASYNEQF

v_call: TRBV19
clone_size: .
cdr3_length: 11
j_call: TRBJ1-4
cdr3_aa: ASTPIGTTKLF

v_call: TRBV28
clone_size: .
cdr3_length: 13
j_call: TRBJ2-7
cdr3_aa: ASSFSGTGLYEQY

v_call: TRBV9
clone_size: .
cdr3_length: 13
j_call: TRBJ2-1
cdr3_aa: ASSLRGTEYNEQF

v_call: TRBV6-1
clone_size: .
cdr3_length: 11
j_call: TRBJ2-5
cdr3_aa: ASRPGTDETQY

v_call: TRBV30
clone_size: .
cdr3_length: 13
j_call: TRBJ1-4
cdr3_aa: AWGGPREGLEKLF

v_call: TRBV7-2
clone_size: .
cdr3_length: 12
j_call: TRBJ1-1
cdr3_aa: ASSLAPWTGGAF

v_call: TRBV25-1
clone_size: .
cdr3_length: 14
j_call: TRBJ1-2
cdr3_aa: ASSELTGVHNYGYT

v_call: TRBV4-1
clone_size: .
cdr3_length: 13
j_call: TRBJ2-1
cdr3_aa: ASSLSPTSEGEQF

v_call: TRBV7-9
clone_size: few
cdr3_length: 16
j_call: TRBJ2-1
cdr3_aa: ASSLPSRQGGKNNEQF

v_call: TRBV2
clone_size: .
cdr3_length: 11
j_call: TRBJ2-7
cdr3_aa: ASSRTGDNEQY

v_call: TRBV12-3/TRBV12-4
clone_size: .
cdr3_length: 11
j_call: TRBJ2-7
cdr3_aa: ASSFGRNYEQY

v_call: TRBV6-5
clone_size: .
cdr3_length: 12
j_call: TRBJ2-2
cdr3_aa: ASSPLQSTGELF

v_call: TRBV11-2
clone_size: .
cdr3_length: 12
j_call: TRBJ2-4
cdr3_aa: ASSSGLAKNIQY

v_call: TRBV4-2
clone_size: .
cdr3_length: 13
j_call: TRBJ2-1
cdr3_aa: ASSQDAGGYNEQF

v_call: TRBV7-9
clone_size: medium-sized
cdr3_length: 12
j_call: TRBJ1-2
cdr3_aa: ASSLGTGTYGYT

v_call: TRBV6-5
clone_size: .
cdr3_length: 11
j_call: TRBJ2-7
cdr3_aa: ASSLGQDSEQY

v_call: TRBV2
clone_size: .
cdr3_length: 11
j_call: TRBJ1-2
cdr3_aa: ASTLNSGIGYT

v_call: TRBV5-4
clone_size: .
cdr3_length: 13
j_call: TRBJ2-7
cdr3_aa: ASSNGQGSYYEQY

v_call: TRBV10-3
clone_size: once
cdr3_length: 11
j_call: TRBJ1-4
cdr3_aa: ASMGDADEKLF

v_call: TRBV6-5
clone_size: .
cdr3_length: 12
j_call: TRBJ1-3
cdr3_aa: ASSSGRWGNTIY

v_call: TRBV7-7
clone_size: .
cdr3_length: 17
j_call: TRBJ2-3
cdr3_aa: ASSPHVGDPIWSTDTQY

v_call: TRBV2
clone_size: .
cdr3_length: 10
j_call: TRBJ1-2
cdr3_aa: ASSLSIYGYT

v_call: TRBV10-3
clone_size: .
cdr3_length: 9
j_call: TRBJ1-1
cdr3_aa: AIGQGIEAF

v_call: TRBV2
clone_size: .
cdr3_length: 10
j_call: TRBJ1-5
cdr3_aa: ASGQGGQPQH

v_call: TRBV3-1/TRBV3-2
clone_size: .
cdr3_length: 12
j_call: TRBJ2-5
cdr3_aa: ASSQRSHQETQY

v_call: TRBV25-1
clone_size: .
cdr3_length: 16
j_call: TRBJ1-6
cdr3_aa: ASSSRQGMRRDNSPLH

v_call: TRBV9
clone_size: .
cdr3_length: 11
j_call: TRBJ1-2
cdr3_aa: ASSQRGGSGYT

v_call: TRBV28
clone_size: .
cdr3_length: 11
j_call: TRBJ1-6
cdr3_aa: ASRAQGASPLH

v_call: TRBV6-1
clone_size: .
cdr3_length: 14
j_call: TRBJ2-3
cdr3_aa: ASSEGLARSTDTQY